The source of this T cell receptor (beta chain) is a study of CD8 T cells in ankylosing spondylitis. Using quantitative 5'-RACE with molecular barcodes, the authors made TCR beta libraries. TCRdb reprocessed the 5' RACE reads via MiXCR and lists one record per CDR3 protein. The sample holds hundreds of thousands of distinct CDR3 sequences, roughly 20% seen once. This CDR3 spans 15 amino acids. Between the trimmed V and J ends, which lost 5 bases and 4 bases, there was a span of 12 bases. The germline gives CDR1 LGHDT, CDR2 YNNKEL (reference sequence). Sequenced input: blood, either unsorted or a sorted T cell fraction (not recorded which). The V gene is TRBV3-1, the J gene TRBJ2-6, with D possibly matching TRBD1 (5 bases). This receptor was obtained from a male donor with ankylosing spondylitis or in good health (not recorded which). The CDR3: CASSVTSGGANVLTF. DNA for the CDR3: TGTGCCAGCAGCGTAACGTCAGGGGGGGCCAACGTCCTGACTTTC.